This T cell receptor beta chain stems from a study of cytomegalovirus exposure and HLA in healthy donors. PCR primers comprised 60 Vbeta and 13 Jbeta primers. Using immunoSEQ multiplex PCR, the repertoire was profiled, and TCRdb retains in-frame clones only, with some absent. The data contain about 150,000 clones, more than 8% of them seen just once; the ten biggest clones take up under 2%. Overall study results and limits: In an earlier analysis, productive rearrangement rates for most beta V segments clustered near 90% or 30%. The listing of about 150 TCR beta chains classed them as cytomegalovirus-associated. In a later analysis, V- and J-gene trimming of beta chains associated with a DCLRE1C missense variant, replicated independently.

This clone was observed a handful of times. Its antigen is not known. CDR1 is MGHRA, CDR2 YSYEKL, per germline. The CDR3 consists of 17 residues. Trimming took 8 bases from V and 1 from J; bases not matched to a gene: 15. V gene TRBV4-1 combines with J gene TRBJ2-3; TRBD2 matches 7 bases. The sequenced sample was PBMCs. The sequence derives from a man aged 50 to 59 in good health and CMV-seronegative. The CDR3 protein is CASGRGVWGSGTDTQYF. DNA of the CDR3: TGCGCCAGCGGACGGGGGGTTTGGGGGTCCGGCACAGATACGCAGTATTTT.